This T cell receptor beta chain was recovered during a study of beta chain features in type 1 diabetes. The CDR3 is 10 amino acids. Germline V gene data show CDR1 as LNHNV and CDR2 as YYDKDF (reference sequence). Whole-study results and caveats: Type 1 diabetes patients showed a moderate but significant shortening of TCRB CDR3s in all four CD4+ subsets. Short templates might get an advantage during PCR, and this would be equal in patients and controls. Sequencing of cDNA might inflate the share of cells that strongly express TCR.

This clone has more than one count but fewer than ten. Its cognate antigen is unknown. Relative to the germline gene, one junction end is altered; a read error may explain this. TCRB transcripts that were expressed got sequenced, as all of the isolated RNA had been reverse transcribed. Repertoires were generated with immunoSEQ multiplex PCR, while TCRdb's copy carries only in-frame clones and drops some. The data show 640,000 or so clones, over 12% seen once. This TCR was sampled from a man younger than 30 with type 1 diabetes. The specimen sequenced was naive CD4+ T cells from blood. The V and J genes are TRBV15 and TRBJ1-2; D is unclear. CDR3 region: CATSGTGRVF. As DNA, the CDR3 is TGTGCCACCAGCGGCACCGGACGCGTCTTC.